This T cell receptor (beta chain) was captured in a study of blood T cell repertoires in COVID-19. About the study: PBMCs, B-cell-depleted T cells, or T cells were the source of the cDNA or gDNA that made up the material.

Assay: immunoSEQ multiplex PCR; the TCRdb copy retains only in-frame clones and omits some. The sample shows approximately 190,000 clones, around 83% of them seen only once. Enrolled through a virtual design, the participants were between roughly 18 and 95 years of age and came from 24 US areas. Categorization into cohorts depended on clinical history that participants reported. Material for sequencing was PBMCs or T cells enriched from blood (not recorded which). This clonotype was obtained from a woman under 40 who had been exposed to COVID-19.

CDR3 DNA: TGTGCCTCGCCCACCTCTAGCGGACCGAGCACAGATACGCAGTATTTT. Protein sequence: CASPTSSGPSTDTQYF. The V gene is TRBV30, the J gene TRBJ2-3, with 7 positions matching TRBD2. Germline trimming cut 7 bases from V and 0 bases from J; bases unmatched to any gene: 13. Germline values: CDR1 GTSNPN, CDR2 SVGIG (reference sequence). This CDR3 has 16 amino acids.